This T cell receptor (beta chain) originates from a study of cytomegalovirus exposure and HLA in healthy donors. Findings and caveats of the study: Across all donors, roughly uniform sequencing depth was an assumption of the presence/absence analyses.

Primers for the PCR totalled 60 Vbeta and 13 Jbeta. Only in-frame clones appear in the TCRdb table, and some are missing; sequencing was by immunoSEQ multiplex PCR. Of roughly 110,000 clones listed, about 75% were seen once; the top ten hold more than 10%. This clone was detected once. No antigen is known for it. Germline loops: CDR1 SGHNT, CDR2 YYREEE (reference sequence). The CDR3 is 15 amino acids. V shed 2 bases and J 4 bases; nucleotides not matched to a gene: 8. This receptor was obtained from a woman aged 40 to 50 in good health and CMV-seropositive. The V call is TRBV5-4, the J call TRBJ1-2, with TRBD1 identical over 7 bases. Specimen: PBMCs. In DNA, the CDR3 is TGTGCCAGCAGCTTTGGAGACGGGACAGTCTATGGCTACACCTTC. It translates to CASSFGDGTVYGYTF.